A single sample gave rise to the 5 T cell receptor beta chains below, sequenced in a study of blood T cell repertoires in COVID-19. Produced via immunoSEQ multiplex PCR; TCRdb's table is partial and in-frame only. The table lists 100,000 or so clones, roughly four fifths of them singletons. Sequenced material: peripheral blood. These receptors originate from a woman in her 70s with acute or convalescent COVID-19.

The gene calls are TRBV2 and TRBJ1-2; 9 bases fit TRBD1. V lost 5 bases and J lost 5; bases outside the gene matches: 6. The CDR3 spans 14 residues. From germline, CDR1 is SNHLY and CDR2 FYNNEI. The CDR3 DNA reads TGTGCCAGCAGTCTTACAGGGGGCGGGTATGGCTACACCTTC. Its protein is CASSLTGGGYGYTF.

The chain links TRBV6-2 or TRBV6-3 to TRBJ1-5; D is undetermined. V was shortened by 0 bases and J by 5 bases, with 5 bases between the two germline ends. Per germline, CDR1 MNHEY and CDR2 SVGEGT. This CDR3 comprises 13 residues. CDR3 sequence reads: CASSYSPDQPQHF. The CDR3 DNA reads TGTGCCAGCAGTTACTCGCCGGATCAGCCCCAGCATTTT.

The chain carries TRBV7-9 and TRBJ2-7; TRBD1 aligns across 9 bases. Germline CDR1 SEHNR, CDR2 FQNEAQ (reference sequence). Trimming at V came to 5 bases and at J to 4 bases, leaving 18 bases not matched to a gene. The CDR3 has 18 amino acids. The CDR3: CASSRNRGRGGLTYEQYF. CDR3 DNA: TGTGCCAGCAGCCGAAACAGGGGGCGTGGGGGACTCACATACGAGCAGTACTTC.

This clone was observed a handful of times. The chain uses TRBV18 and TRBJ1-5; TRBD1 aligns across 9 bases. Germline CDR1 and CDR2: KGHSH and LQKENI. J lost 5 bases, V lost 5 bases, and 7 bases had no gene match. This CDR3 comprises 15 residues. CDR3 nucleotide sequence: TGTGCCAGCTCAAACTACAGGGGGCGCGATCAGCCCCAGCATTTT. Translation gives CASSNYRGRDQPQHF.

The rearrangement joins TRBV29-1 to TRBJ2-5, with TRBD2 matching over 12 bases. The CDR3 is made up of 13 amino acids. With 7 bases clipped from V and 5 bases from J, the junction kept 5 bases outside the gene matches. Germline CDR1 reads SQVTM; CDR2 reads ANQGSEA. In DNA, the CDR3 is TGCAGCGCCCTCGGACTAGCGGGGGAGACCCAGTACTTC. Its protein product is CSALGLAGETQYF.